This T cell receptor (beta chain) appears in the sequencing data of a study of T cells expressing NK-cell markers. For the study at large: One of the eight sequenced donors was seronegative, whereas the other seven were HCMV-seropositive. Study conclusions and caveats: Dominant NKG2C+ clonotypes in 6 or 7 donors made up about 1.0-8% of CD8+ T cells.

Germline CDR1 is SGHRS and CDR2 is YFSETQ. The CDR3 has 15 amino acids. Reanalyzing the 5' RACE reads, TCRdb keeps one entry per CDR3 protein, without DNA. This repertoire includes about 400,000 distinct CDR3 sequences. As to this clonotype: Its antigen is currently unknown.

The sequenced material came from blood T cells: a sorted CD56 or NKG2C T cell subset, CD4+ or CD8+ T cells, or bulk PBMC T cells (not recorded which). This sequence joins TRBV5-1 and TRBJ2-2. The clonotype was recovered from a woman aged 45-65 years in good health. The CDR3 here is CASSHPDGNTGELFF.